What follows are 19 T cell receptor beta chains derived from one specimen sequenced in a study of tumor-infiltrating lymphocytes in localized non-small cell lung cancer. Data came from immunoSEQ multiplex PCR; TCRdb stores just in-frame clones and leaves some out. The table records 9,500 to 14,000 clones, about 83% of them present only once. Sequenced sample: lung tumor tissue. These receptors came from a human donor with non-small cell lung cancer.

The chain joins TRBV4-1 to TRBJ1-3, with TRBD1 as a possible D gene (6 bases). The CDR3 runs to 16 residues. The germline V gene has CDR1 MGHRA and CDR2 YSYEKL. V lost 5 bases to trimming and J lost 4 bases, with 18 bases between them. CDR3 amino acids: CASSMSGEGIGNTIYF. DNA for the CDR3: TGCGCCAGCAGCATGTCAGGGGAAGGTATCGGAAACACCATATATTTT.

The J gene is TRBJ2-1, the V gene TRBV7-2, with TRBD2 matching 10 bases. CDR1 and CDR2 (germline): SGHTA, FQGNSA. The CDR3 is 17 residues long. J was trimmed by 7 bases and V by 5 bases; bases with no gene match: 14. The CDR3 reads CASSPSSGLAALNEQFF. CDR3 coding DNA: TGTGCCAGCAGCCCATCTTCTGGACTAGCGGCCCTAAATGAGCAGTTCTTC.

This rearrangement joins TRBV6-5 to TRBJ1-1; D call uncertain. V lost 2 bases and J 8 bases, leaving 6 bases between the germline ends. Germline V gene lookup returns CDR1 MNHEY and CDR2 SVGAGI. The CDR3 has 11 residues. The CDR3 is CASSYGPEAFF. The CDR3 DNA reads TGTGCCAGCAGTTACGGCCCAGAAGCTTTCTTT.

This clone has a single count. The chain is built from TRBV5-4 and TRBJ2-2; D possibly matches TRBD1 or TRBD2 (5 bases each). The V gene lost 1 base and the J gene lost 7 bases, with 11 bases spanning the gap. The germline V gene encodes CDR1 SGHNT and CDR2 YYREEE (reference sequence). This CDR3 region has 14 residues. The CDR3 loop reads CASSLIGAGGELFF. Here the CDR3 DNA reads TGTGCCAGCAGCTTGATCGGGGCTGGCGGGGAGCTGTTTTTT. Full variable domain (remainder filled in from reference TRBV5-4 and TRBJ2-2): ETGVTQSPTHLIKTRGQQVTLRCSSQSGHNTVSWYQQALGQGPQFIFQYYREEENGRGNFPPRFSGLQFPNYSSELNVNALELDDSALYLCASSLIGAGGELFFGEGSRLTVL.

A single count supports this clone. V and J are TRBV5-1 and TRBJ1-6, with 7 bases aligning to TRBD1. The germline CDR1 and CDR2 sequences are SGHRS and YFSETQ. The CDR3 is 16 residues long. V gave up 4 bases and J gave up 6 bases; unmatched junction bases: 10. The CDR3 sequence: CASSLLGQTSNSPLHF. The CDR3 DNA reads as TGCGCCAGCAGCCTACTGGGACAGACGTCTAATTCACCCCTCCACTTT.

This clone has only a few counts. The chain has TRBV19 and TRBJ2-2, with 9 bases lining up with TRBD2. The germline CDR1 and CDR2 sequences are LNHDA and SQIVND (reference sequence). This CDR3 spans 18 amino acids. Germline trimming cut 10 bases from V and 0 bases from J; bases unmatched to any gene: 15. The DNA for the CDR3 is TGTGCCACCCTGACGCGGGGGGCTAGCGGGACGAACACCGGGGAGCTGTTTTTT. Translated: CATLTRGASGTNTGELFF.

The V gene is TRBV19, the J gene TRBJ2-5; the match to TRBD1 covers 8 bases. Trimming at V came to 8 bases and at J to 4 bases, leaving 9 bases not matched to a gene. Germline-derived CDR1 and CDR2 are LNHDA and SQIVND (reference sequence). The CDR3 length is 14 residues. The CDR3 bases are TGTGCCAGTCGAGCGACAGGGGCAGGAGAGACCCAGTACTTC. Its protein is CASRATGAGETQYF.

The V and J genes are TRBV7-9 and TRBJ1-1; D is unresolved. V lost 6 bases to trimming and J lost 0 bases, with 11 bases between them. CDR1 and CDR2 from the germline V gene are SEHNR and FQNEAQ (reference sequence). This CDR3 has 14 amino acids. CDR3 residues: CASSRTGVNTEAFF. The CDR3 bases are TGTGCCAGCAGTCGTACCGGGGTGAACACTGAAGCTTTCTTT.

This chain joins TRBV19 and TRBJ2-7; 10 bases line up with TRBD2. From germline, CDR1 is LNHDA and CDR2 SQIVND (reference sequence). With 1 base clipped from V and 2 bases from J, the junction kept 5 bases outside the gene matches. CDR3 length equals 16 residues. The CDR3, as DNA: TGTGCCAGTAGTATAGCGGGGACTAGCGCAACCTACGAGCAGTACTTC. Translated, it gives CASSIAGTSATYEQYF. Drawing the rest from reference TRBV19 and TRBJ2-7, the complete variable domain is DGGITQSPKYLFRKEGQNVTLSCEQNLNHDAMYWYRQDPGQGLRLIYYSQIVNDFQKGDIAEGYSVSREKKESFPLTVTSAQKNPTAFYLCASSIAGTSATYEQYFGPGTRLTVT.

J is TRBJ1-3 and V is TRBV5-4; D unclear. Germline V gives CDR1 SGHNT, CDR2 YYREEE (reference sequence). The CDR3 consists of 14 residues. Deletions cut 3 bases from V and 2 bases from J, with 9 bases between. The CDR3 DNA reads as TGTGCCAGCAGCTCTGGACTTACTGGAAACACCATATATTTT. It yields the protein CASSSGLTGNTIYF.

A few counts support this clone. This sequence joins TRBV19 and TRBJ2-7, with D possibly being TRBD2 (5 bases). The V end was cut by 1 base, the J end by 7 bases, with 8 bases between. From germline, CDR1 is LNHDA and CDR2 SQIVND (reference sequence). CDR3 size: 12 residues. The CDR3 loop reads CASSIVGREQYF. The CDR3 DNA sequence: TGTGCCAGTAGTATAGTAGGGAGAGAGCAGTACTTC.

This chain joins TRBV4-3 and TRBJ2-1; 8 bases are a match to TRBD1. Germline trimming cut 4 bases from V and 9 bases from J; bases unmatched to any gene: 11. The CDR3 totals 15 residues. Per the germline V gene, CDR1 is LGHNA and CDR2 is YSLEER. The CDR3 here is CASSLADRAGGEQFF. As DNA, the CDR3 is TGCGCCAGCAGCCTGGCGGACAGGGCGGGTGGTGAGCAGTTCTTC.

This clone has a single count. The chain joins TRBV9 to TRBJ2-7; TRBD1 aligns across 10 bases. The V and J ends lost 5 bases and 6 bases, in that order; junction bases with no gene match: 11. The CDR3 consists of 15 residues. Germline V lookup: CDR1 SGDLS, CDR2 YYNGEE. The CDR3 bases are TGTGCCAGCAGTCCAAGTGGGACAGGGGTGTTCGAGCAGTACTTC. Protein sequence: CASSPSGTGVFEQYF.

The genes are TRBV20-1 and TRBJ2-1; D may match TRBD1 or TRBD2 (5 bases each). Per the germline V gene, CDR1 is DFQATT and CDR2 is SNEGSKA (reference sequence). Trimming cost V 1 base and J 13 bases, with 11 bases left between them. The CDR3 totals 11 residues. CDR3 region: CSARAGTTQFF. In DNA form, the CDR3 reads TGCAGTGCTAGAGCCGGGACCACACAGTTCTTC.

V usage is TRBV5-1 and J usage is TRBJ2-6; D is perhaps TRBD2 (5 bases). This CDR3 has 16 amino acids. Between the trimmed V and J ends, which lost 4 bases and 4 bases, there was a span of 15 bases. CDR1 and CDR2 (germline): SGHRS, YFSETQ. The CDR3 spells CASSPGLRPGANVLTF. DNA for the CDR3: TGCGCCAGCAGCCCCGGACTCCGGCCCGGGGCCAACGTCCTGACTTTC.

V is TRBV19 and J is TRBJ1-2; 7 bases are shared with TRBD1. From germline, CDR1 is LNHDA and CDR2 SQIVND (reference sequence). Losses at the gene ends were 3 bases for V and 0 bases for J; bases not matched to a gene: 7. This CDR3 is built from 16 residues. Written as DNA, the CDR3 is TGTGCCAGTAGTATCCGACAGGGAACTGCTAACTATGGCTACACCTTC. Residues: CASSIRQGTANYGYTF.

This clone occurred a few times. The chain combines TRBV19 with TRBJ2-5; 9 bases are a match to TRBD2. The CDR3 runs 15 residues. The V gene end was trimmed by 0 bases and the J gene end by 5 bases; junction bases not matched to a gene: 4. Looked up from germline, CDR1 is LNHDA and CDR2 is SQIVND (reference sequence). In DNA form, the CDR3 reads TGTGCCAGTAGTATAGATAGCGGGAGCGGTGAGACCCAGTACTTC. It encodes CASSIDSGSGETQYF.

This clone was counted between two and nine times. The CDR3 region is CASSYSLAAGDNEQFF. In DNA form, the CDR3 reads TGTGCCAGCAGTTACTCTCTAGCGGCAGGTGACAATGAGCAGTTCTTC. This rearrangement joins TRBV6-5 to TRBJ2-1, with TRBD2 matching 7 bases. Germline-derived CDR1 and CDR2 are MNHEY and SVGAGI. The ends lost 0 bases at V and 5 bases at J; junction bases unmatched: 7. The CDR3 loop spans 16 amino acids.

The V and J genes are TRBV2 and TRBJ1-2, with D possibly TRBD1 on 5 matching bases. The V gene lost 7 bases and the J gene lost 5 bases, with 20 bases spanning the gap. CDR3 length: 15 residues. CDR1 and CDR2 from the germline V gene are SNHLY and FYNNEI. In DNA, the CDR3 is TGTGCCAGCATCGATTGGGGGGGAATTGAGTATGGCTACACCTTC. This encodes CASIDWGGIEYGYTF.